The rows below give T cell receptor beta chains drawn from one sample of a study of T cells after yellow fever vaccination. One entry per CDR3 protein results from TCRdb running MiXCR on the 5' RACE reads. The sample has over 300,000 distinct CDR3 sequences; 3% to 4.5% are singletons. The input for sequencing was PBMCs, taken on the day of the yellow fever booster vaccination. Receptors originate from a man aged 18 to 29 who received the YFV17D yellow fever vaccine. Both conserved end residues are part of each CDR3. Clone size is shown for a subset of rows, as once, few, many or a class of expanded clone.

CDR3aa: CASRLRDRGYEQYF; abundance: -; j_gene: TRBJ2-7; v_gene: TRBV7-8
CDR3aa: CASRGPSPRYTQYF; abundance: -; j_gene: TRBJ2-3; v_gene: TRBV7-2
CDR3aa: CASSLSGTSGGPPTDTQYF; abundance: -; j_gene: TRBJ2-3; v_gene: TRBV3-1
CDR3aa: CASSPGGRSTDTQYF; abundance: once; j_gene: TRBJ2-3; v_gene: TRBV7-6
CDR3aa: CASSPLRQGFTEAFF; abundance: few; j_gene: TRBJ1-1; v_gene: TRBV18
CDR3aa: CASSVTVMNTEAFF; abundance: few; j_gene: TRBJ1-1; v_gene: TRBV9
CDR3aa: CASSLFLVAPNTGELFF; abundance: few; j_gene: TRBJ2-2; v_gene: TRBV5-1
CDR3aa: CASSTGNQPQHF; abundance: many; j_gene: TRBJ1-5; v_gene: TRBV7-2
CDR3aa: CASSLRGRGRSYNEQFF; abundance: few; j_gene: TRBJ2-1; v_gene: TRBV7-9
CDR3aa: CSAGDPAFYNSPLHF; abundance: few; j_gene: TRBJ1-6; v_gene: TRBV20-1
CDR3aa: CASSHQRAETQYF; abundance: many; j_gene: TRBJ2-5; v_gene: TRBV12-3/TRBV12-4
CDR3aa: CASAGTASYEQYF; abundance: many; j_gene: TRBJ2-7; v_gene: TRBV5-1
CDR3aa: CASRRQVLDTEAFF; abundance: many; j_gene: TRBJ1-1; v_gene: TRBV12-3/TRBV12-4
CDR3aa: CASSHGRGAWLPETQYF; abundance: few; j_gene: TRBJ2-5; v_gene: TRBV6-6
CDR3aa: CAISYRGLETQYF; abundance: -; j_gene: TRBJ2-5; v_gene: TRBV10-3
CDR3aa: CASSLYTAGELFF; abundance: -; j_gene: TRBJ2-2; v_gene: TRBV12-3/TRBV12-4
CDR3aa: CAISESNTSGGRETQYF; abundance: few; j_gene: TRBJ2-5; v_gene: TRBV10-3
CDR3aa: CASSLGIIAGWTLSYNEQFF; abundance: -; j_gene: TRBJ2-1; v_gene: TRBV7-9
CDR3aa: CASRFIGNTEAFF; abundance: few; j_gene: TRBJ1-1; v_gene: TRBV5-1
CDR3aa: CASSSRDGAYEQYF; abundance: many; j_gene: TRBJ2-7; v_gene: TRBV7-2
CDR3aa: CASSLKGTANLLAEAFF; abundance: few; j_gene: TRBJ1-1; v_gene: TRBV7-9
CDR3aa: CAISVGSGGLTDTQYF; abundance: many; j_gene: TRBJ2-3; v_gene: TRBV10-3
CDR3aa: CARTEQFF; abundance: many; j_gene: TRBJ2-1; v_gene: TRBV27
CDR3aa: CSAPWTGGNYGYTF; abundance: many; j_gene: TRBJ1-2; v_gene: TRBV20-1
CDR3aa: CASSLTGVDTEAFF; abundance: many; j_gene: TRBJ1-1; v_gene: TRBV5-1
CDR3aa: CASSPGRLAGGPGQYEQFF; abundance: few; j_gene: TRBJ2-1; v_gene: TRBV12-3/TRBV12-4
CDR3aa: CSARPGGVTDTQYF; abundance: many; j_gene: TRBJ2-3; v_gene: TRBV20-1
CDR3aa: CASSLAADTQYF; abundance: many; j_gene: TRBJ2-3; v_gene: TRBV11-2
CDR3aa: CSARDPNF; abundance: many; j_gene: TRBJ2-7; v_gene: TRBV20-1
CDR3aa: CSAPGVLSSYNSPLHF; abundance: many; j_gene: TRBJ1-6; v_gene: TRBV20-1
CDR3aa: CASTLVGTDTQYF; abundance: many; j_gene: TRBJ2-3; v_gene: TRBV12-3/TRBV12-4
CDR3aa: CASSWVKGELFF; abundance: -; j_gene: TRBJ2-2; v_gene: TRBV27